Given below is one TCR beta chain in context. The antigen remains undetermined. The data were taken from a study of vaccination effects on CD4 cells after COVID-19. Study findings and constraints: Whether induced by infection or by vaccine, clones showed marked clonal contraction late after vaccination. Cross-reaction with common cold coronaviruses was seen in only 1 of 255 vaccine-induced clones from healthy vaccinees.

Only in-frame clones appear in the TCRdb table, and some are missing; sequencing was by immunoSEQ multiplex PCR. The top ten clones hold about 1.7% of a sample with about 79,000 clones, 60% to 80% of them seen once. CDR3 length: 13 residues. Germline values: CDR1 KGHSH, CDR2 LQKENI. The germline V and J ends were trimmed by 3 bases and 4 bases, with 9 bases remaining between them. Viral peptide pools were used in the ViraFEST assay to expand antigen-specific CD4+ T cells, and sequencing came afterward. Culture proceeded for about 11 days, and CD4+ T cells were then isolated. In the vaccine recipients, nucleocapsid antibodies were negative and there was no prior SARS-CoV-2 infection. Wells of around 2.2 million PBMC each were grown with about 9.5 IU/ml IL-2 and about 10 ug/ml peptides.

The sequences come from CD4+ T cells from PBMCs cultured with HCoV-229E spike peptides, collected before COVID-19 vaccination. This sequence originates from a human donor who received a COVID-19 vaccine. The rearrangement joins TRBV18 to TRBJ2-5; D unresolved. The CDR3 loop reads CASSPQKGETQYF. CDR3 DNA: TGTGCCAGCTCACCCCAAAAGGGAGAGACCCAGTACTTC.